This entry describes one T cell receptor (beta chain). Antigen specificity is unknown. The unsorted PBMC replicate PCRs were performed with around 310 ng DNA, some 32,000 T cell genomes. Unsorted PBMC DNA underwent sequencing on ten immunoSEQ deep assay plates. Produced via immunoSEQ multiplex PCR; TCRdb's table is partial and in-frame only. Of fewer than 600,000 clones in the sample, 70% to 80% were seen once. The source of the sample is a study of shared clonotypes between healthy human individuals. CDR3 length: 16 residues. After removal of 6 bases from V and 0 bases from J, the junction contained 5 bases not matched to a gene. Germline assignment: CDR1 SQVTM and CDR2 ANQGSEA. General study findings and limits: Genetic and exposure-history diversity was limited by the few donors.

Input material: PBMCs. The sequence came from a woman aged 40 to 50 in good health. Some clones in this sample may be carry-over from other donors' samples. The rearrangement joins TRBV29-1 to TRBJ2-1, with 13 bases aligning to TRBD2. The CDR3 protein is CSVTGLAGSSYNEQFF. For the CDR3, the DNA is TGCAGCGTGACGGGACTAGCGGGATCCTCCTACAATGAGCAGTTCTTC.